Below, 6 T cell receptor beta chains from the same sample are listed, as sequenced in a study of Graves' ophthalmopathy and Graves' hyperthyroidism. Amplifying from RNA transcripts, the study obtained TCR beta CDR3 regions. HTBI-primed first-round RT-PCR preceded second-round multiplex PCR. TCRdb reprocessed the multiplex PCR reads via MiXCR and lists one record per CDR3 protein. The repertoire has some 1.1 million distinct CDR3 sequences, roughly 35% of them found once; the top ten carry around 10%. The sequenced sample was peripheral blood or thyroid tissue (not recorded which). Every receptor here comes from an adult man with Graves' hyperthyroidism.

This clonotype appeared a few times. V usage is TRBV7-9 and J usage is TRBJ1-5; tentatively, D is TRBD1 (5 bases). The CDR3 is 13 residues long. The V and J ends lost 7 bases and 5 bases respectively, with 12 bases between them. The germline V gene has CDR1 SEHNR and CDR2 FQNEAQ (reference sequence). The DNA of the CDR3 is TGTGCCAGCACCACGGTGGGGGATCAGCCCCAGCATTTT. Translation gives CASTTVGDQPQHF. Full variable domain (rest looked up from reference TRBV7-9 and TRBJ1-5): DTGVSQNPRHKITKRGQNVTFRCDPISEHNRLYWYRQTLGQGPEFLTYFQNEAQLEKSRLLSDRFSAERPKGSFSTLEIQRTEQGDSAMYLCASTTVGDQPQHFGDGTRLSIL.

This chain uses TRBV15 with TRBJ2-7; D might be TRBD2 (6 bases). Between the trimmed V and J ends, which lost 3 bases and 2 bases, there was a span of 14 bases. The germline gives CDR1 LNHNV, CDR2 YYDKDF (reference sequence). The CDR3 contains 15 residues. The CDR3 is CATSSSLGGAYEQYF. The CDR3 nucleotides read TGTGCCACCAGCAGCTCGCTCGGGGGTGCCTACGAGCAGTACTTC.

This clonotype was counted ten times or more. V usage is TRBV20-1 and J usage is TRBJ1-5; D remains unclear. V dropped 0 bases and J dropped 3 bases, with 21 bases sitting between them. Germline loops: CDR1 DFQATT, CDR2 SNEGSKA (reference sequence). This CDR3 region has 18 residues. The CDR3 loop reads CSARDSRPSLVNNQPQHF. CDR3 in DNA: TGCAGTGCTAGAGACTCCAGGCCCTCCTTAGTTAACAATCAGCCCCAGCATTTT.

In this sample, this clonotype turned up many times. This chain connects TRBV19 to TRBJ1-5, with 7 nucleotides matching TRBD1. Trimming cost V 2 bases and J 6 bases; bases outside gene matches: 4. This CDR3 is 14 amino acids long. Per germline, CDR1 LNHDA and CDR2 SQIVND (reference sequence). The CDR3 coding sequence is TGTGCCAGTAGTATACAGGGGGTCGGTCAGCCCCAGCATTTT. The encoded protein is CASSIQGVGQPQHF.

This clonotype was seen a few times. V gene TRBV30 combines with J gene TRBJ1-1; no clear D. The V end was cut by 8 bases, the J end by 0 bases, with 10 bases between. This CDR3 region has 12 residues. Germline values: CDR1 GTSNPN, CDR2 SVGIG (reference sequence). CDR3 loop: CAGRRVNTEAFF. The DNA of the CDR3 is TGTGCCGGGCGGAGGGTGAACACTGAAGCTTTCTTT.

This clonotype was seen at least ten times. The V gene is TRBV10-3, the J gene TRBJ2-7; 9 nucleotides match TRBD1. The CDR3 is made up of 12 amino acids. Trimming took 9 bases from V and 4 from J; bases not matched to a gene: 4. The germline V gene encodes CDR1 ENHRY and CDR2 SYGVKD. CDR3 protein: CAMGDREYEQYF. CDR3 sequence (DNA): TGTGCCATGGGGGACAGGGAGTACGAGCAGTACTTC.